The 26 T cell receptor beta chains below were found in one sample sequenced in a study of T-cell reconstitution after alpha-beta-depleted transplantation in children. Unique molecular identifiers were incorporated into the prepared TCRbeta library. TCRdb used MiXCR to reprocess the PCR reads, holding one entry per CDR3 protein. In the table there are some 590,000 distinct CDR3 sequences, about 10% of which are singletons. The source was PBMCs from the stem cell graft donor, collected from the stem cell graft. All receptors derive from a human donor who donated a stem cell graft to a child with acute myeloid leukemia.

This clonotype was seen many times. The chain recombines TRBV11-2 with TRBJ2-5, with D possibly being TRBD2 (6 bases). There are 13 residues in the CDR3. Germline V CDR1 and CDR2: SGHAT, FQNNGV. Between the trimmed V and J ends, which lost 10 bases and 1 base, there was a span of 13 bases. The CDR3 coding sequence is TGTGCCACTCGAGGGGACTTCCAAGAGACCCAGTACTTC. Its translation is CATRGDFQETQYF.

This clonotype was seen a handful of times. The chain uses TRBV25-1 and TRBJ2-7; D is undetermined. Trimming removed 2 bases from V and 2 bases from J, with 22 bases in between. The CDR3 covers 18 residues. Looked up from germline, CDR1 is MGHDK and CDR2 is SYGVNS. The CDR3 sequence is CASSERITAGSVPYEQYF. The CDR3 bases are TGTGCCAGCAGTGAAAGAATCACCGCTGGCTCCGTTCCCTACGAGCAGTACTTC.

This clonotype was counted only a few times. This chain links TRBV20-1 with TRBJ2-2; TRBD2 matches 12 bases. J gave up 5 bases and V 0 bases, and 1 base lay outside the gene matches. CDR3 length: 15 residues. Germline loops: CDR1 DFQATT, CDR2 SNEGSKA (reference sequence). CDR3 sequence reads: CSARDGTSGTGELFF. CDR3 in DNA: TGCAGTGCTAGAGACGGGACTAGCGGGACCGGGGAGCTGTTTTTT.

This clonotype was detected a few times. This chain links TRBV6-1 with TRBJ1-5; D is possibly TRBD1 (6 bases). Germline CDR1 MNHNS, CDR2 SASEGT. The V end lost 6 bases, the J end lost 5 bases, and 11 bases lay between the germline ends. This CDR3 spans 13 amino acids. The CDR3 is CASRAQGDQPQHF. CDR3 nucleotide sequence: TGTGCCAGCAGGGCACAGGGTGATCAGCCCCAGCATTTT.

This clonotype has ten or more counts. The gene calls are TRBV11-2 and TRBJ2-3; 8 bases agree with TRBD2. Germline V gene lookup returns CDR1 SGHAT and CDR2 FQNNGV. J gave up 0 bases and V 5 bases, and 13 bases lay outside the gene matches. The CDR3 is 18 residues long. The CDR3 DNA follows: TGTGCCAGCAGCCCCTGGACTAGCACGACCCTTAGCACAGATACGCAGTATTTT. Its translation: CASSPWTSTTLSTDTQYF.

This clonotype has a handful of counts. The chain joins TRBV20-1 to TRBJ2-7, with D perhaps TRBD2 (6 bases). CDR1 is DFQATT, CDR2 SNEGSKA, per germline (reference sequence). The V gene lost 6 bases and the J gene lost 3 bases, with 21 bases spanning the gap. The CDR3 spans 15 residues. This CDR3 is CSAPLERVDDYEQYF. The DNA of the CDR3 is TGCAGTGCCCCCCTAGAGCGGGTCGACGACTACGAGCAGTACTTC.

This clonotype occurred many times. The V call is TRBV20-1, the J call TRBJ2-6; D is unclear. Per the germline V gene, CDR1 is DFQATT and CDR2 is SNEGSKA (reference sequence). The CDR3 is made up of 15 amino acids. V was pared by 0 bases and J by 1 base, with 7 bases between. The CDR3 nucleotides are TGCAGTGCTAGAGATCCGCTTTCTGGGGCCAACGTCCTGACTTTC. Translation: CSARDPLSGANVLTF.

This clonotype appeared a few times. V gene TRBV20-1 combines with J gene TRBJ2-7, with 15 bases matching TRBD2. The V gene end was trimmed by 0 bases and the J gene end by 0 bases; junction bases not matched to a gene: 6. Germline CDR1 reads DFQATT; CDR2 reads SNEGSKA (reference sequence). The CDR3 totals 18 residues. The CDR3 loop reads CSARDLGTSGRSSYEQYF. CDR3 nucleotides: TGCAGTGCTAGAGACCTCGGGACTAGCGGGAGGAGCTCCTACGAGCAGTACTTC.

This clonotype was seen ten or more times. V is TRBV5-1 and J is TRBJ2-3; D ambiguous. Germline V gene sequence: CDR1 SGHRS, CDR2 YFSETQ. This CDR3 has 15 amino acids. V gave up 2 bases and J gave up 2 bases, with 12 bases separating them. CDR3 region: CASSLPTPDTDTQYF. CDR3 DNA sequence: TGCGCCAGCAGCTTACCGACCCCAGACACAGATACGCAGTATTTT. Complete variable domain (other parts from reference TRBV5-1 and TRBJ2-3): KAGVTQTPRYLIKTRGQQVTLSCSPISGHRSVSWYQQTPGQGLQFLFEYFSETQRNKGNFPGRFSGRQFSNSRSEMNVSTLELGDSALYLCASSLPTPDTDTQYFGPGTRLTVL.

In its sample, this clonotype was seen many times. J is TRBJ2-1 and V is TRBV30; the D is unclear. The V and J ends lost 3 bases and 4 bases respectively, with 13 bases between them. The CDR3 covers 14 residues. In germline, CDR1 is GTSNPN, CDR2 SVGIG (reference sequence). The CDR3 bases are TGTGCCTGGAGCCATGGGCCGCTATACAATGAGCAGTTCTTC. This codes for CAWSHGPLYNEQFF. Looking up the rest from reference TRBV30 and TRBJ2-1 gives the full variable domain: SQTIHQWPATLVQPVGSPLSLECTVEGTSNPNLYWYRQAAGRGLQLLFYSVGIGQISSEVPQNLSASRPQDRQFILSSKKLLLSDSGFYLCAWSHGPLYNEQFFGPGTRLTVL.

The chain employs TRBV7-8 and TRBJ2-7; D is perhaps TRBD2 (6 bases). The CDR3 has 16 residues. Germline lookup yields CDR1 SGHVS and CDR2 FQNEAQ. Between the trimmed V and J ends, which lost 7 bases and 0 bases, there was a span of 19 bases. As DNA, the CDR3 is TGTGCCAGCACCCCCCGGGAGCGGCCTATCTCCTACGAGCAGTACTTC. Its translation: CASTPRERPISYEQYF. Using reference TRBV7-8 and TRBJ2-7 for the parts outside the CDR3, the full variable domain is GAGVSQSPRYKVAKRGQDVALRCDPISGHVSLFWYQQALGQGPEFLTYFQNEAQLDKSGLPSDRFFAERPEGSVSTLKIQRTQQEDSAVYLCASTPRERPISYEQYFGPGTRLTVT.

The chain recombines TRBV5-1 with TRBJ2-1, with TRBD2 matching over 11 bases. V dropped 0 bases and J dropped 6; count of bases not matched to a gene: 5. This CDR3 comprises 16 residues. Looked up from germline, CDR1 is SGHRS and CDR2 is YFSETQ. CDR3 sequence: CASSLVLAGGVNEQFF. CDR3 DNA sequence: TGCGCCAGCAGCTTGGTCCTAGCGGGAGGCGTCAATGAGCAGTTCTTC.

This clonotype was seen a few times. The chain has TRBV7-9 and TRBJ1-2; D gene unclear. CDR1 SEHNR and CDR2 FQNEAQ come from the germline V gene (reference sequence). There are 15 residues in the CDR3. The V gene lost 1 base and the J gene lost 4 bases, with 13 bases spanning the gap. CDR3 sequence: CASSLGHGFSYGYTF. The CDR3, as DNA: TGTGCCAGCAGCTTAGGGCATGGCTTCTCCTATGGCTACACCTTC.

This clonotype was recorded a few times. The chain uses TRBV7-6 and TRBJ2-7, with 8 bases that match TRBD2. Per germline, CDR1 SGHVS and CDR2 FNYEAQ. The CDR3 has 17 residues. V lost 4 bases to trimming and J lost 1 base; unmatched junction nucleotides: 12. CDR3: CASSSNRPTSGSYEQYF. In nucleotides, the CDR3 is TGTGCCAGCAGCTCAAATCGACCCACTAGCGGATCCTACGAGCAGTACTTC.

The rearrangement uses TRBV7-9 and TRBJ2-5; unclear D gene. This CDR3 is 15 amino acids long. CDR1 is SEHNR and CDR2 is FQNEAQ in the germline V gene (reference sequence). The V end was cut by 1 base, the J end by 5 bases, with 14 bases between. The CDR3 nucleotides are TGTGCCAGCAGCTTAGGAGCTGGGCTTGGGGAGACCCAGTACTTC. Protein product: CASSLGAGLGETQYF.

There are a few counts of this clonotype. The J gene is TRBJ2-1, the V gene TRBV18; possibly TRBD1 for D (6 bases). The V end lost 5 bases, the J end lost 8 bases, and 19 bases lay between the germline ends. This CDR3 is 15 amino acids long. Germline V gives CDR1 KGHSH, CDR2 LQKENI. Here the CDR3 DNA reads TGTGCCAGCTCATCTAAGGGTGGGGGCGTCTATGAGCAGTTCTTC. This sequence encodes CASSSKGGGVYEQFF.

The genes are TRBV29-1 and TRBJ1-2, with D possibly being TRBD1 (5 bases). The germline V gene encodes CDR1 SQVTM and CDR2 ANQGSEA. This CDR3 comprises 12 residues. The V and J ends lost 7 bases and 1 base respectively, with 10 bases between them. CDR3 DNA sequence: TGCAGCGGTGTGCAGGGTAACTATGGCTACACCTTC. It yields the protein CSGVQGNYGYTF.

V usage is TRBV10-3 and J usage is TRBJ2-2; 11 positions agree with TRBD2. This CDR3 has 14 amino acids. Per the germline V gene, CDR1 is ENHRY and CDR2 is SYGVKD. The V and J ends lost 6 bases and 4 bases, in that order; junction bases with no gene match: 1. As DNA, the CDR3 is TGTGCCATCAGCGGACTAGCGGGCACCGGGGAGCTGTTTTTT. It codes for CAISGLAGTGELFF.

This chain joins TRBV12-3 or TRBV12-4 and TRBJ2-7; D is undetermined. This CDR3 is built from 13 residues. Trimming pared 3 bases from V and 4 bases from J, leaving 10 bases between. CDR3 amino acids: CASSFRQTYEQYF. In DNA form, the CDR3 reads TGTGCCAGCAGTTTTCGTCAGACATACGAGCAGTACTTC.

This clonotype was seen a few times. The gene calls are TRBV29-1 and TRBJ2-1; 7 nucleotides match TRBD2. The germline CDR1 and CDR2 sequences are SQVTM and ANQGSEA. Trimming took 8 bases from V and 6 from J; bases not matched to a gene: 19. The CDR3 loop spans 16 amino acids. The CDR3 here is CSFGLRGGSQGNEQFF. In nucleotides, the CDR3 is TGCAGCTTCGGCCTACGGGGAGGGTCCCAGGGCAATGAGCAGTTCTTC.

The genes are TRBV29-1 and TRBJ2-1, with 11 nucleotides matching TRBD2. CDR1 and CDR2 from the germline V gene are SQVTM and ANQGSEA. V was pared by 4 bases and J by 0 bases, with 8 bases of the junction left unmatched. This CDR3 is 17 amino acids long. CDR3 protein: CSVAGTSGSPSYNEQFF. The CDR3 nucleotides read TGCAGCGTTGCAGGGACTAGCGGTTCACCCTCCTACAATGAGCAGTTCTTC.

The rearrangement uses TRBV7-3 and TRBJ2-7, with a weak D call TRBD2 (6 bases). CDR1 is SGHTA, CDR2 FQGTGA, per germline. The CDR3 length is 15 residues. Trimming took off 5 bases at V and 2 bases at J, with 16 bases between the two ends. The CDR3 DNA sequence: TGTGCCAGCAGCGAAAGCCCTAGCGCTCCCTACGAGCAGTACTTC. Protein: CASSESPSAPYEQYF.

The table lists this clonotype with many counts. V is TRBV12-3 or TRBV12-4 and J is TRBJ1-1, with D unclear. The CDR3 runs 15 residues. With 1 base removed from V and 1 base from J, the gap between germline ends came to 10 bases. CDR3: CASSLGGAPNTEAFF. For the CDR3, the DNA is TGTGCCAGCAGTTTAGGGGGAGCACCGAACACTGAAGCTTTCTTT.

The chain joins TRBV29-1 to TRBJ2-3; possible D gene TRBD1, 5 bases. CDR3 length equals 13 residues. Germline V CDR1 and CDR2: SQVTM, ANQGSEA. Trimming pared 6 bases from V and 6 bases from J, leaving 16 bases between. CDR3 in amino acids: CSVPQGTKDTQYF. The CDR3, as DNA: TGCAGCGTACCTCAGGGTACGAAGGATACGCAGTATTTT.

The chain employs TRBV4-2 and TRBJ2-5; D uncertain. Germline CDR1 LGHNA, CDR2 YNFKEQ. This CDR3 has 16 amino acids. The V gene lost 3 bases and the J gene lost 4 bases, with 18 bases spanning the gap. The CDR3 spells CASSQSGGDLGETQYF. CDR3 coding DNA: TGTGCCAGCAGCCAGTCTGGTGGAGATCTCGGAGAGACCCAGTACTTC.

The table lists this clonotype with many counts. V is TRBV27 and J is TRBJ1-4; the D is unclear. Germline V CDR1 and CDR2: MNHEY, SMNVEV (reference sequence). CDR3 length: 14 amino acids. V lost 5 bases and J 8 bases, leaving 15 bases between the germline ends. In DNA, the CDR3 is TGTGCCAGCAGTCCCGGACCATTTGTGGAAAAACTGTTTTTT. This gives the protein CASSPGPFVEKLFF.